This T cell receptor beta chain was sequenced during a study of cytotoxic CD8 clonotypes in ibrutinib-treated CLL. About the research overall: IGHV unmutated under 18; relapsed/refractory 11; treatment-naive about 14. Partial responses totalled roughly 24 and complete responses 2; after median approximately 62 months, about 15 remained remitted and roughly twelve progressed. General observations from the study: Circulating CD8+ T-cell counts were tracked by baseline clonality, which exceeded that of age-matched healthy donors.

The CDR3 loop spans 15 amino acids. Germline V gene lookup returns CDR1 LNHDA and CDR2 SQIVND (reference sequence). J lost 4 bases, V lost 7 bases, and 12 bases had no gene match. Target depth was 1 in 200,000 to 1 in 1 million T cells, about 10x per clonotype. Clones were read by immunoSEQ multiplex PCR, and TCRdb kept only the in-frame ones, dropping some. The sample includes some 200,000 clones, approximately 72% of them seen just once. Remarks on this clone: The antigen is not known.

V usage is TRBV19 and J usage is TRBJ1-2; 7 bases are a match to TRBD1. The sequenced sample was PBMCs, obtained after 24 months of ibrutinib treatment. The TCR sequence derives from a human donor with chronic lymphocytic leukemia. CDR3 residues: CASTHPDRTIYGYTF. CDR3 DNA sequence: TGTGCCAGTACCCACCCGGACAGGACAATCTATGGCTACACCTTC.